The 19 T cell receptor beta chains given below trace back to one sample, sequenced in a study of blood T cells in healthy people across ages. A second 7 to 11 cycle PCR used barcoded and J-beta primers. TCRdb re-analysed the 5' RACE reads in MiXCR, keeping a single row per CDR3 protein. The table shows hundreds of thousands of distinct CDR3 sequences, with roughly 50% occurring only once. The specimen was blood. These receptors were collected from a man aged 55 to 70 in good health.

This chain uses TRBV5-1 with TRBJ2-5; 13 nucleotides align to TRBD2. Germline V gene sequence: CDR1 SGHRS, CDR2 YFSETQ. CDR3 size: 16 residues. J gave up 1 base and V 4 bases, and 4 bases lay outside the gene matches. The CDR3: CASSVGTSGTQETQYF. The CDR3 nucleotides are TGCGCCAGCAGCGTCGGGACTAGCGGGACCCAAGAGACCCAGTACTTC.

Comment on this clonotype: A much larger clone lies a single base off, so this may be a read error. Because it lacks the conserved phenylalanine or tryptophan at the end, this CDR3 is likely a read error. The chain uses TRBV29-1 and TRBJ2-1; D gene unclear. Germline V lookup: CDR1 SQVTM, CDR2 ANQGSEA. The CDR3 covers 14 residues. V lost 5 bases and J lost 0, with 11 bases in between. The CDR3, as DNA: TGCAGCGTTTCAGCATTGAGCTCCTACAATGAGCAGTTCTGC. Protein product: CSVSALSSYNEQFC.

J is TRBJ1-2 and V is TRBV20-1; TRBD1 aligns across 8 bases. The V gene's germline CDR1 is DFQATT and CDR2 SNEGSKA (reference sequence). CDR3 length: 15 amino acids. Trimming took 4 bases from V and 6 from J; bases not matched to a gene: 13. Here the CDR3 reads CSATTRTGLGDGYTF. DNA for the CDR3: TGCAGTGCTACCACTCGGACAGGGCTTGGGGATGGCTACACCTTC.

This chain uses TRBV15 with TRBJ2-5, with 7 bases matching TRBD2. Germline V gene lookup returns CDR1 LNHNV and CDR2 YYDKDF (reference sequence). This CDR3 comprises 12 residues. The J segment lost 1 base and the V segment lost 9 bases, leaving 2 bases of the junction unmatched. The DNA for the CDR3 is TGTGCCACTAAGCGGGGCCAAGAGACCCAGTACTTC. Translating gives CATKRGQETQYF.

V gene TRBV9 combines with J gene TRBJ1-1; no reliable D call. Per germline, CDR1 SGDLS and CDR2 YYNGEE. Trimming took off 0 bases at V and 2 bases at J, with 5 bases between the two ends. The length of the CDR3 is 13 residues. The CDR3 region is CASSVEVNTEAFF. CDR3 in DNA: TGTGCCAGCAGCGTAGAAGTTAACACTGAAGCTTTCTTT.

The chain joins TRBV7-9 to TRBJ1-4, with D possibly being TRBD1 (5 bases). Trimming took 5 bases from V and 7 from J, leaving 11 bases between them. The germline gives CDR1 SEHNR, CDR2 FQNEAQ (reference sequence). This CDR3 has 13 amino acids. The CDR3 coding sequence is TGTGCCAGCAGCCAGGGTGGGGGTGAAAAACTGTTTTTT. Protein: CASSQGGGEKLFF.

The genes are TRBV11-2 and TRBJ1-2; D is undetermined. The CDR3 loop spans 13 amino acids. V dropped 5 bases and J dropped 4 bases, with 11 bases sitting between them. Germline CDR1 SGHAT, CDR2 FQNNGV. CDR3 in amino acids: CASSLGSFYGYTF. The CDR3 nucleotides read TGTGCCAGCAGCCTCGGGAGTTTCTATGGCTACACCTTC.

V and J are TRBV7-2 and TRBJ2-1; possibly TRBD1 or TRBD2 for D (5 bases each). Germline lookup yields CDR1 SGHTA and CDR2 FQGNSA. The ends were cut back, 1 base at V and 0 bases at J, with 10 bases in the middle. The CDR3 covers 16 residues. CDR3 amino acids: CASSLVGTSSYNEQFF. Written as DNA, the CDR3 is TGTGCCAGCAGCTTAGTAGGGACCAGCTCCTACAATGAGCAGTTCTTC.

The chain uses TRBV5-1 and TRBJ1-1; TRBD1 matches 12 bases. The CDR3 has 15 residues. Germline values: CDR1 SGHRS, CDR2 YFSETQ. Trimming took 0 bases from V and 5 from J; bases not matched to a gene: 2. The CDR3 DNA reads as TGCGCCAGCAGCTTGGGGGACAGGGGGCGAACTGAAGCTTTCTTT. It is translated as CASSLGDRGRTEAFF.

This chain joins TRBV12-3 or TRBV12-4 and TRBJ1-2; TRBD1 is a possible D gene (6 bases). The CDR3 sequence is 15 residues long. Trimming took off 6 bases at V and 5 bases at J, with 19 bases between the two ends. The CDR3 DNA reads TGTGCCAGCAGCCCACCAGGGACAACATCGTATGGCTACACCTTC. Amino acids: CASSPPGTTSYGYTF.

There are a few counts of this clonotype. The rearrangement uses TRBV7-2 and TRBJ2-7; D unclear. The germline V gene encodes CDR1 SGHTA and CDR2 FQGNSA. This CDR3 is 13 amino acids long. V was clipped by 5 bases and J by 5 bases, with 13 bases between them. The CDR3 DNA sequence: TGTGCCAGCAGCGTAGAGTTCCGGAACGAGCAGTACTTC. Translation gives CASSVEFRNEQYF.

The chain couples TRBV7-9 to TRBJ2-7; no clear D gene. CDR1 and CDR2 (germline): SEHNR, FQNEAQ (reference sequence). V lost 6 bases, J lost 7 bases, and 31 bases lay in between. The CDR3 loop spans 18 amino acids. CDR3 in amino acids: CASSQRRSLGGSYNEQYF. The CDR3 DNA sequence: TGTGCCAGCAGTCAACGGCGATCGTTAGGCGGCTCCTACAATGAGCAGTACTTC.

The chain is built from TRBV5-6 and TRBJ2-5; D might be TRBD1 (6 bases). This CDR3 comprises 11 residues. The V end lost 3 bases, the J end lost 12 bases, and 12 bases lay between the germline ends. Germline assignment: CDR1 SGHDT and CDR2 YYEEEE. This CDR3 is CASSSEGQKYF. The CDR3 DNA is TGTGCCAGCAGCTCCGAAGGACAGAAGTACTTC.

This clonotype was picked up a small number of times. CDR3 loop: CASSLALAGPYGYTF. DNA of the CDR3: TGTGCCAGCAGCTTAGCTCTAGCAGGGCCCTATGGCTACACCTTC. The chain combines TRBV7-9 with TRBJ1-2, with D maybe TRBD1 (5 bases). V lost 0 bases and J lost 4, with 12 bases in between. Germline-derived CDR1 and CDR2 are SEHNR and FQNEAQ (reference sequence). The CDR3 contains 15 residues. The variable domain in full, with the rest retrieved from reference TRBV7-9 and TRBJ1-2, is DTGVSQNPRHKITKRGQNVTFRCDPISEHNRLYWYRQTLGQGPEFLTYFQNEAQLEKSRLLSDRFSAERPKGSFSTLEIQRTEQGDSAMYLCASSLALAGPYGYTFGSGTRLTVV.

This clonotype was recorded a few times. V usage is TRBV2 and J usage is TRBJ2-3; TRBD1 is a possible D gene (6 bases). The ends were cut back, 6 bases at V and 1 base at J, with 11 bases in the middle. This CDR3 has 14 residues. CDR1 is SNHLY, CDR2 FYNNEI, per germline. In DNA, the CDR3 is TGTGCCAGCAGGCGGGCAGGGGGCACAGATACGCAGTATTTT. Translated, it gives CASRRAGGTDTQYF.

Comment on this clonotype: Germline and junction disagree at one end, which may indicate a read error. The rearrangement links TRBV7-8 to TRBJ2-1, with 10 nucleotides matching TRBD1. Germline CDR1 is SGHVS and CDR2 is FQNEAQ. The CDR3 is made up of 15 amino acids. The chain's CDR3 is CASRPTGGSCNEQFF. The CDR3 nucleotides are TGTGCCAGCAGACCGACAGGGGGCTCCTGCAATGAGCAGTTCTTC.

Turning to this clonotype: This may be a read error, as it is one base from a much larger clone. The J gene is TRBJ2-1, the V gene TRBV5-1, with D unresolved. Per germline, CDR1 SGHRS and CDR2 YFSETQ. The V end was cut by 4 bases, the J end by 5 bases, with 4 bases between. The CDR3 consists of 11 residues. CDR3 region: CASSMDNEQFF. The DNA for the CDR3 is TGCGCCAGCAGCATGGACAATGAGCAGTTCTTC.

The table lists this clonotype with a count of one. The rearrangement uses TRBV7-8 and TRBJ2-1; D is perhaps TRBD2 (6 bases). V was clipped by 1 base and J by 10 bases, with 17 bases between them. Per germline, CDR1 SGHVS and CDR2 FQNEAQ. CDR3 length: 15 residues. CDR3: CASSLVGTYSYEQFF. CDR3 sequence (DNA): TGTGCCAGCAGCTTAGTGGGGACTTACTCCTACGAGCAGTTCTTC.

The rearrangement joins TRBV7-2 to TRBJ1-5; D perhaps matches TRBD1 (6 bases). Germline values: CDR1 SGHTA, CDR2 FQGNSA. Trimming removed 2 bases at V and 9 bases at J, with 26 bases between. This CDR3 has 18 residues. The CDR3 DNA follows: TGTGCCAGCAGCTTACGTCCCCGGGGGCAGGGTGGAAGTGGGCCCCAGCATTTT. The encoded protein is CASSLRPRGQGGSGPQHF.